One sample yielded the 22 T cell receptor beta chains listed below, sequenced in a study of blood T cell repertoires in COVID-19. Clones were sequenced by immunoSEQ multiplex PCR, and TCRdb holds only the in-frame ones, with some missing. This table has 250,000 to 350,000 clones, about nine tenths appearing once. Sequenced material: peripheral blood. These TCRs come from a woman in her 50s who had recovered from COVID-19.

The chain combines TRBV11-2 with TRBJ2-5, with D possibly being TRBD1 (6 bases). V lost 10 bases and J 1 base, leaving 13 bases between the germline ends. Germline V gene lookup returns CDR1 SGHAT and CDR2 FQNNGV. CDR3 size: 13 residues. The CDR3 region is CAITGSLQETQYF. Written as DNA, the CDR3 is TGTGCCATCACAGGGAGTCTCCAAGAGACCCAGTACTTC.

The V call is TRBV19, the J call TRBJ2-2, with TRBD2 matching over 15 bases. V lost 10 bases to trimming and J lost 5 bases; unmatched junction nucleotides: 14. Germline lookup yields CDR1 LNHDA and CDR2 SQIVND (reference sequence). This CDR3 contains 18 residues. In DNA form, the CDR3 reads TGTGCCACCGGACCCGGACTAGCGGGGGGGCTTGGGACCGGGGAGCTGTTTTTT. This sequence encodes CATGPGLAGGLGTGELFF.

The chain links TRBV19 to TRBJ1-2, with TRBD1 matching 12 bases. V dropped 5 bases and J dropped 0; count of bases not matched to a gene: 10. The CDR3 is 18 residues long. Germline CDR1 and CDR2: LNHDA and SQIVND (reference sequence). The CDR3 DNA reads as TGTGCCAGTAGTCCTCGCCGGGACAGGGGGCGATCTAACTATGGCTACACCTTC. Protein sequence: CASSPRRDRGRSNYGYTF.

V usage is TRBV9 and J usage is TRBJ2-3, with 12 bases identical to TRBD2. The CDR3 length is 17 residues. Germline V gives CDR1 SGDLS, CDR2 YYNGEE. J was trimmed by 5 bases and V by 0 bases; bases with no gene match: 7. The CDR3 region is CASSVASGGAGRDTQYF. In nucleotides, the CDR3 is TGTGCCAGCAGCGTAGCTAGCGGGGGGGCCGGGCGAGATACGCAGTATTTT.

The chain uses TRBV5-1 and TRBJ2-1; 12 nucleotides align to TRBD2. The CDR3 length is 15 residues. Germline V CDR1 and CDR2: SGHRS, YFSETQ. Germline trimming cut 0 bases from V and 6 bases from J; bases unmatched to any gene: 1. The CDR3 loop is CASSLGLAGANEQFF. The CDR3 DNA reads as TGCGCCAGCAGCTTGGGACTAGCGGGGGCCAATGAGCAGTTCTTC.

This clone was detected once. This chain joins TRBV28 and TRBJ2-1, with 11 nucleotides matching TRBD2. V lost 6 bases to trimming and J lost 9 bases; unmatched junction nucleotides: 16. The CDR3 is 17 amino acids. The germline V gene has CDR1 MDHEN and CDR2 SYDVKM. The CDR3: CASSQRELAGAFIEQFF. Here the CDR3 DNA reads TGTGCCAGCAGCCAACGAGAACTAGCGGGAGCGTTTATTGAGCAGTTCTTC.

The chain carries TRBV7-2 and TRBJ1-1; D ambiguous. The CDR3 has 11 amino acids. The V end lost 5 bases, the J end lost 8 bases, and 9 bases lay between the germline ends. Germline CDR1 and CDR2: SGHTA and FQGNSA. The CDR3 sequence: CASSIRREAFF. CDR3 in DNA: TGTGCCAGCAGCATCCGGAGAGAAGCTTTCTTT.

The DNA of the CDR3 is TGTGCCAGTAGTAAAGGGCGGGAAGGGGACGAGCAGTACTTC. It codes for CASSKGREGDEQYF. This chain links TRBV19 with TRBJ2-7; D may be TRBD2 (6 bases). Trimming stripped 4 bases from V and 5 bases from J, with 15 bases between. Per germline, CDR1 LNHDA and CDR2 SQIVND (reference sequence). The CDR3 length is 14 residues.

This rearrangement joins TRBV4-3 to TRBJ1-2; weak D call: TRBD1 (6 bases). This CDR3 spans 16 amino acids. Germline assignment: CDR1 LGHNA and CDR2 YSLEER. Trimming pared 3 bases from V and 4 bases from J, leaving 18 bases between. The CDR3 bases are TGCGCCAGCAGCCACTTTTCAGGGGCGAGGAGCTATGGCTACACCTTC. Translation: CASSHFSGARSYGYTF.

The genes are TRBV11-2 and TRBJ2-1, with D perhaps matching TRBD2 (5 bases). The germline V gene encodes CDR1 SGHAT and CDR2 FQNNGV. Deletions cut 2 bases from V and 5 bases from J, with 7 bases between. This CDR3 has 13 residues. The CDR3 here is CASSLRLHNEQFF. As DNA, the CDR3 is TGTGCCAGCAGCTTACGACTACACAATGAGCAGTTCTTC.

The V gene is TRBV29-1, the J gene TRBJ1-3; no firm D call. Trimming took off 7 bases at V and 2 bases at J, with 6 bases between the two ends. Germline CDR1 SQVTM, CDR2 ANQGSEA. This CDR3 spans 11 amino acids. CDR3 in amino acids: CSAAAGNTIYF. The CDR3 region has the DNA TGCAGCGCCGCAGCTGGAAACACCATATATTTT.

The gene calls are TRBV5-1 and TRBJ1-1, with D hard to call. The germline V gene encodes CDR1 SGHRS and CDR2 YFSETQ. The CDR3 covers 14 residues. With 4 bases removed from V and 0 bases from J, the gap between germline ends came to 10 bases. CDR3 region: CASSLLFMNTEAFF. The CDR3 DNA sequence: TGCGCCAGCAGCCTCCTTTTTATGAACACTGAAGCTTTCTTT.

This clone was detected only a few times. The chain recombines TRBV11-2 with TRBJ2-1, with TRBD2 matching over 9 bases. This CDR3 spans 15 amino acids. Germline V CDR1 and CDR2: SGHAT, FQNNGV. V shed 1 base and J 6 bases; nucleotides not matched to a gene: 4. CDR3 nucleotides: TGTGCCAGCAGCTTAGTCGGCGGGGGGGGCAATGAGCAGTTCTTC. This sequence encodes CASSLVGGGGNEQFF. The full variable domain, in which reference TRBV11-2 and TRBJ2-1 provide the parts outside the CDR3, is EAGVAQSPRYKIIEKRQSVAFWCNPISGHATLYWYQQILGQGPKLLIQFQNNGVVDDSQLPKDRFSAERLKGVDSTLKIQPAKLEDSAVYLCASSLVGGGGNEQFFGPGTRLTVL.

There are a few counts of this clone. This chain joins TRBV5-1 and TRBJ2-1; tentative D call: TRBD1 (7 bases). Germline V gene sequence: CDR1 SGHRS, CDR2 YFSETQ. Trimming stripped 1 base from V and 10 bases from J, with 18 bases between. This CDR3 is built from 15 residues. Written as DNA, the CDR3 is TGCGCCAGCAGCTTGTTTGGAGGGGGCCAAGGGGAGCAGTTCTTC. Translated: CASSLFGGGQGEQFF.

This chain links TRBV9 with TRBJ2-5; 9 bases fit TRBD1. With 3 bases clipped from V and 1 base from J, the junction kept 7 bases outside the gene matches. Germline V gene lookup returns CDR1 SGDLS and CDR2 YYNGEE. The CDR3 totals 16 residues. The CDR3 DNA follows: TGTGCCAGCAGCGGCCGGGACAGGGCGATCCAAGAGACCCAGTACTTC. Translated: CASSGRDRAIQETQYF.

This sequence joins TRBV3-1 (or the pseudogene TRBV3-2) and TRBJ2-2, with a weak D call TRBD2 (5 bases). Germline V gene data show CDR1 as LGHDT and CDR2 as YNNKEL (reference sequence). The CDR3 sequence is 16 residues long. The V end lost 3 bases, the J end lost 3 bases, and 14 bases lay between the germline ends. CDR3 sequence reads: CASSHFGLGDTGELFF. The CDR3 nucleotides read TGTGCCAGCAGCCACTTCGGCCTGGGAGACACCGGGGAGCTGTTTTTT.

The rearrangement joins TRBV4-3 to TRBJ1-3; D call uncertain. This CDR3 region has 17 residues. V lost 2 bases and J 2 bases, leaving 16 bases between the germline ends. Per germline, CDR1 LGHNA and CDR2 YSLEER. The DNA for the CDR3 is TGCGCCAGCAGCCAATTTCTGTCAGGTGCTACTGGAAACACCATATATTTT. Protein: CASSQFLSGATGNTIYF.

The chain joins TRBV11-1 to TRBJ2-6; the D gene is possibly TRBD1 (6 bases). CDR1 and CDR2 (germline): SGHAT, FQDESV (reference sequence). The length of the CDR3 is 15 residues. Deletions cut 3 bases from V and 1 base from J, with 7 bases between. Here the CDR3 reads CASSFQGSGANVLTF. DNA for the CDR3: TGTGCCAGCAGCTTTCAGGGGTCTGGGGCCAACGTCCTGACTTTC.

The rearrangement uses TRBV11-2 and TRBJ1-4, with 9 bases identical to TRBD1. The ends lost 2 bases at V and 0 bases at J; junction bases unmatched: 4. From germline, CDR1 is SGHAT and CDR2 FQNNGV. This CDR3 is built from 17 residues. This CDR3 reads CASSLYRGRSTNEKLFF. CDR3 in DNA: TGTGCCAGCAGCTTATACAGGGGGCGGTCAACTAATGAAAAACTGTTTTTT. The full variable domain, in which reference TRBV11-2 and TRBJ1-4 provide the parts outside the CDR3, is EAGVAQSPRYKIIEKRQSVAFWCNPISGHATLYWYQQILGQGPKLLIQFQNNGVVDDSQLPKDRFSAERLKGVDSTLKIQPAKLEDSAVYLCASSLYRGRSTNEKLFFGSGTQLSVL.

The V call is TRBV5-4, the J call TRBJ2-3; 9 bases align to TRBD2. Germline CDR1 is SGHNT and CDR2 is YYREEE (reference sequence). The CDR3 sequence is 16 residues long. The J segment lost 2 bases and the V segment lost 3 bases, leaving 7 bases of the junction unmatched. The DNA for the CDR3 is TGTGCCAGCAGCTCCCGGCTAGCGGGGTCCACAGATACGCAGTATTTT. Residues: CASSSRLAGSTDTQYF.

The CDR3 protein is CASSPTGFGAFF. CDR3 bases: TGTGCCAGCAGCCCAACAGGGTTTGGAGCTTTCTTT. This chain connects TRBV12-3 or TRBV12-4 to TRBJ1-1; D possibly corresponds to TRBD1 (6 bases). The germline V and J ends were trimmed by 6 bases and 10 bases, with 15 bases remaining between them. The CDR3 has 12 residues.

Here the CDR3 DNA reads TGTGCCAGCAGCCCCGGGGGACAGGGTGCGAACACTGAAGCTTTCTTT. This sequence encodes CASSPGGQGANTEAFF. This chain uses TRBV9 with TRBJ1-1; 9 nucleotides match TRBD1. The CDR3 totals 16 residues. Looked up from germline, CDR1 is SGDLS and CDR2 is YYNGEE. V was pared by 4 bases and J by 1 base, with 8 bases of the junction left unmatched.